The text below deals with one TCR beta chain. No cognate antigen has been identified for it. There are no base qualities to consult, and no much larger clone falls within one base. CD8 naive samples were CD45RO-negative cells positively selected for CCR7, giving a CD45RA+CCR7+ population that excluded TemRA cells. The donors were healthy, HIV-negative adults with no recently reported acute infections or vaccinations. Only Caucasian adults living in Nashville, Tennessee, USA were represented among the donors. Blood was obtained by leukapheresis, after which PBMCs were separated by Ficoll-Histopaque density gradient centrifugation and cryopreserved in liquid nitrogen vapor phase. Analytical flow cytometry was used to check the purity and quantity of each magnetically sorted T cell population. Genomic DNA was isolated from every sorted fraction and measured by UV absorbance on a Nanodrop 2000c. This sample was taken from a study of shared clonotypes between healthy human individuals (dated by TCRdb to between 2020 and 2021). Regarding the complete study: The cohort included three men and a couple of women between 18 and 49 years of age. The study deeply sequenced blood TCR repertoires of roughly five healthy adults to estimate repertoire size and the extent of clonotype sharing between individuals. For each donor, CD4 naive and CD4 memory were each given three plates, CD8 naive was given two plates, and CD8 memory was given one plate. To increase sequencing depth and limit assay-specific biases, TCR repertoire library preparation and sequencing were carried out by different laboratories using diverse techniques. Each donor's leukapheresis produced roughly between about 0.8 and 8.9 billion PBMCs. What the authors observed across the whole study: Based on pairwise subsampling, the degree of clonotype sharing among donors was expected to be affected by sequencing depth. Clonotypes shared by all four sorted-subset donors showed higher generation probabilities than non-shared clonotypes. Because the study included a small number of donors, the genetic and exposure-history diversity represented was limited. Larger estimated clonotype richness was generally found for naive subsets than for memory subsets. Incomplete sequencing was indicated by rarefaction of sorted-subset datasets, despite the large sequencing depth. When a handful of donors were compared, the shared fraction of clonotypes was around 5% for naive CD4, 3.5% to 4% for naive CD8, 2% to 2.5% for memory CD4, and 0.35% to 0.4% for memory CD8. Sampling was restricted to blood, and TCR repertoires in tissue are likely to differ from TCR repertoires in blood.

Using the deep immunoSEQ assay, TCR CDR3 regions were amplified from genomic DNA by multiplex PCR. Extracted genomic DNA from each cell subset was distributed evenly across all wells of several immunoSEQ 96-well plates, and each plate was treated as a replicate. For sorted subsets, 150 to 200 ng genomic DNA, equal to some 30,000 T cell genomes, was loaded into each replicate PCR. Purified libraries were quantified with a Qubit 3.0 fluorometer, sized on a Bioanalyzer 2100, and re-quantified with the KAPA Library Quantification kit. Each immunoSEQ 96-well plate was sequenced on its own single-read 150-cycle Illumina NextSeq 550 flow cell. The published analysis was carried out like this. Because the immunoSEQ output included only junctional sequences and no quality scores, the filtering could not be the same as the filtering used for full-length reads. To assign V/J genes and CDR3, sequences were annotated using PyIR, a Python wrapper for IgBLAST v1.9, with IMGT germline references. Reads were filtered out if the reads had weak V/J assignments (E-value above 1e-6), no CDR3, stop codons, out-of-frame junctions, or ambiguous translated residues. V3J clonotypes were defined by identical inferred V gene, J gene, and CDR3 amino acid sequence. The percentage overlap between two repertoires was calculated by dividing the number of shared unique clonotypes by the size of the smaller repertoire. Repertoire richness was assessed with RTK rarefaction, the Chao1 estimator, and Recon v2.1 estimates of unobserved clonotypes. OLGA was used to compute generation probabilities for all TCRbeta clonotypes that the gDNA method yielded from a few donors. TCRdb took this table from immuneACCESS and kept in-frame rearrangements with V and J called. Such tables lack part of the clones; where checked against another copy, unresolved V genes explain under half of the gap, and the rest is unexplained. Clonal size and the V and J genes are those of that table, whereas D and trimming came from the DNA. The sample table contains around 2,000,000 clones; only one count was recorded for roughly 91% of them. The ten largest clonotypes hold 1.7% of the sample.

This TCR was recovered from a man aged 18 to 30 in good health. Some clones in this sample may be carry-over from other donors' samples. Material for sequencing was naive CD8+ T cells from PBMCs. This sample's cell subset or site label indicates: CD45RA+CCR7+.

The sequenced DNA is TGTGCCAGCAGCCGAGACTGGAGCGATGAGCAGTTCTTC. The encoded protein is CASSRDWSDEQFF. The chain is made from TRBV7-9 and TRBJ2-1; the D gene is unclear. The germline V gene encodes CDR1 SEHNR and CDR2 FQNEAQ (reference sequence). The junction shows trimming of 5 bases on V and 8 bases on J, plus 13 bases between the germline ends. The CDR3 has 13 amino acids, counting the end cysteine and phenylalanine. Only the CDR3 DNA is retained, 39 bases long and in frame from the first base.